These 16 T cell receptor beta chains share one sample of origin, sequenced in a study of technical replicates of blood from several donors. Measured with immunoSEQ multiplex PCR; TCRdb has only the in-frame clones, and not every one. Counted here are around 15,000 clones, more than 75% occurring once; the ten biggest clones make up roughly an eighth. Sequencing was performed on PBMCs. All receptors come from a human donor in good health.

The gene calls are TRBV27 and TRBJ2-1; no definite D call. Germline CDR1 reads MNHEY; CDR2 reads SMNVEV (reference sequence). There are 15 residues in the CDR3. The ends were cut back, 6 bases at V and 3 bases at J, with 15 bases in the middle. DNA of the CDR3: TGTGCCAGCAGCCCGATGACTGCGAACTACAATGAGCAGTTCTTC. Amino acid sequence: CASSPMTANYNEQFF.

V is TRBV30 and J is TRBJ2-5, with unresolved D. This CDR3 comprises 12 residues. CDR1 GTSNPN and CDR2 SVGIG come from the germline V gene (reference sequence). The ends were cut back, 2 bases at V and 5 bases at J, with 9 bases in the middle. Written as DNA, the CDR3 is TGTGCCTGGAGTCTGATCGCGGAGACCCAGTACTTC. Protein product: CAWSLIAETQYF.

V is TRBV5-8 and J is TRBJ1-5; weak D call: TRBD1 (5 bases). Germline CDR1 reads SGHTS; CDR2 reads YDEGEE. V dropped 1 base and J dropped 4 bases, with 12 bases sitting between them. The CDR3 runs to 15 residues. The CDR3 loop reads CASSLWGDTNQPQHF. The CDR3 region has the DNA TGTGCCAGCAGCTTGTGGGGGGATACTAATCAGCCCCAGCATTTT.

The V call is TRBV5-1, the J call TRBJ2-5, with 9 bases aligning to TRBD2. The V segment lost 4 bases and the J segment 2 bases; nucleotides outside the gene matches: 6. Germline V lookup: CDR1 SGHRS, CDR2 YFSETQ. This CDR3 is 15 amino acids long. CDR3 in DNA: TGCGCCAGCAGCGAAAGCGGGAGGCTACAAGAGACCCAGTACTTC. The encoded protein is CASSESGRLQETQYF.

This rearrangement joins TRBV5-1 to TRBJ2-2, with a weak D call TRBD1 (6 bases). From germline, CDR1 is SGHRS and CDR2 YFSETQ. CDR3 length: 15 residues. Trimming stripped 5 bases from V and 2 bases from J, with 13 bases between. The CDR3 spells CASRPQGLNTGELFF. The CDR3 DNA sequence: TGCGCCAGCAGACCACAGGGTCTTAACACCGGGGAGCTGTTTTTT.

The genes are TRBV6-5 and TRBJ2-1; D is possibly TRBD2 (7 bases). V dropped 6 bases and J dropped 6 bases, with 15 bases sitting between them. The CDR3 runs to 14 residues. Germline V gives CDR1 MNHEY, CDR2 SVGAGI. Here the CDR3 reads CASRPRGGGNEQFF. The CDR3 region has the DNA TGTGCCAGCAGACCACGAGGGGGGGGCAATGAGCAGTTCTTC.

The chain combines TRBV18 with TRBJ2-1, with 11 bases that match TRBD2. V lost 2 bases to trimming and J lost 0 bases; unmatched junction nucleotides: 0. The germline V gene has CDR1 KGHSH and CDR2 LQKENI. The CDR3 extends over 16 amino acids. CDR3 bases: TGTGCCAGCTCACCAACTAGCGGGAGCTCCTACAATGAGCAGTTCTTC. It is translated as CASSPTSGSSYNEQFF.

The V gene is TRBV5-6, the J gene TRBJ2-5; D is uncertain. Per germline, CDR1 SGHDT and CDR2 YYEEEE. Trimming removed 4 bases from V and 2 bases from J, with 15 bases in between. CDR3 size: 15 residues. CDR3 sequence reads: CASSRRYSEQETQYF. The CDR3 DNA is TGTGCCAGCAGCCGGCGGTATAGTGAACAAGAGACCCAGTACTTC.

This sequence joins TRBV28 and TRBJ2-7, with TRBD2 matching over 8 bases. This CDR3 spans 15 amino acids. CDR1 and CDR2 from the germline V gene are MDHEN and SYDVKM. Trimming at V came to 4 bases and at J to 3 bases, leaving 8 bases not matched to a gene. CDR3 loop: CASSSLAGWGYEQYF. The DNA of the CDR3 is TGTGCCAGCAGTTCCCTAGCGGGTTGGGGCTACGAGCAGTACTTC.

The V gene is TRBV27, the J gene TRBJ2-2; 12 bases agree with TRBD2. The J segment lost 1 base and the V segment lost 2 bases, leaving 2 bases of the junction unmatched. CDR1 MNHEY and CDR2 SMNVEV come from the germline V gene (reference sequence). The CDR3 is made up of 17 amino acids. CDR3 coding DNA: TGTGCCAGCAGTTTAAAACTAGCGGGAGGGAACACCGGGGAGCTGTTTTTT. The encoded protein is CASSLKLAGGNTGELFF.

The chain has TRBV2 and TRBJ1-1; 8 bases are shared with TRBD1. The V gene's germline CDR1 is SNHLY and CDR2 FYNNEI. This CDR3 comprises 14 residues. The ends lost 2 bases at V and 10 bases at J; junction bases unmatched: 9. The CDR3 region is CASSETGGGLGAFF. The CDR3 DNA reads as TGTGCCAGCAGTGAAACAGGGGGAGGGCTAGGAGCTTTCTTT.

The chain carries TRBV19 and TRBJ2-5, with no clear D. Trimming left V 7 bases short and J 5 bases short, with 14 bases between. The germline CDR1 and CDR2 sequences are LNHDA and SQIVND (reference sequence). The CDR3 covers 13 residues. This chain's CDR3 is CASTSGDRETQYF. CDR3 coding DNA: TGTGCCAGTACCTCTGGTGATCGGGAGACCCAGTACTTC.

The chain joins TRBV4-1 to TRBJ2-7; the D gene is possibly TRBD1 (6 bases). The CDR3 loop spans 16 amino acids. Germline CDR1 MGHRA, CDR2 YSYEKL. V lost 0 bases and J 1 base, leaving 13 bases between the germline ends. CDR3 DNA sequence: TGCGCCAGCAGCCAAGAGCCACAGGGTTTTTCCTACGAGCAGTACTTC. Its protein is CASSQEPQGFSYEQYF.

The chain carries TRBV10-1 and TRBJ2-3; D gene unclear. Trimming removed 4 bases at V and 1 base at J, with 6 bases between. This CDR3 is built from 13 residues. CDR1 and CDR2 (germline): WNHNN, SYGVQD (reference sequence). CDR3 sequence: CASSAEGTDTQYF. The CDR3, as DNA: TGCGCCAGCAGTGCTGAGGGCACAGATACGCAGTATTTT.

The chain couples TRBV29-1 to TRBJ1-1, with D perhaps matching TRBD1 (6 bases). V was trimmed by 7 bases and J by 9 bases, leaving 30 bases between them. The CDR3 is made up of 16 amino acids. The germline CDR1 and CDR2 sequences are SQVTM and ANQGSEA. The CDR3 DNA sequence: TGCAGCGCCGACGGGGAGGGGGGCGCAGGGAGAGAACAAGCTTTCTTT. Translation gives CSADGEGGAGREQAFF.

The rearrangement links TRBV5-8 to TRBJ2-1, with 11 bases matching TRBD2. From germline, CDR1 is SGHTS and CDR2 YDEGEE. The V gene end was trimmed by 5 bases and the J gene end by 5 bases; junction bases not matched to a gene: 9. CDR3 length equals 16 residues. CDR3 region: CASSNPPGLADNEQFF. The CDR3 DNA follows: TGTGCCAGCAGTAACCCCCCGGGACTAGCGGACAATGAGCAGTTCTTC.